The count of the clone carrying this T cell receptor (beta chain) is one. The time point denotes: after trial treatment. Treatment meaning: LDRT plus nivolumab, ipilimumab, low-dose cyclophosphamide and aspirin (RACIN trial). Alpha- and beta-chain coverage of first-strand cDNA came from TRAV- and TRBV-specific primers. The authors amplified TCRs for around 20 PCR cycles with a constant-region primer and a V-primer adapter. A single record per CDR3 protein comes from TCRdb applying MiXCR to the reads. Of roughly 38,000 distinct CDR3 sequences in the sample, 20% were seen once. The entry originates in a study of low-dose radiotherapy and immunotherapy resistance in tumors. Germline V gene lookup returns CDR1 LGHNA and CDR2 YSLEER. The CDR3 has 13 amino acids. The germline V and J ends were trimmed by 6 bases and 6 bases, with 13 bases remaining between them.

This TCR was sampled from a female donor with ovarian cancer. J is TRBJ2-3 and V is TRBV4-3; the D is unclear. This specimen was PBMCs, taken after low-dose radiotherapy plus immunotherapy. The CDR3 spells CASRASASDTQYF. Written as DNA, the CDR3 is TGCGCCAGCAGGGCCAGCGCATCTGATACGCAGTATTTT.